A selection of T cell receptor beta chains follows, all from one sample in a study of shared clonotypes between healthy human individuals. The protocol was immunoSEQ multiplex PCR, while the TCRdb copy is restricted to in-frame clones and leaves out a portion. The data hold millions of clones, with around 90% observed a single time. Material: naive CD4+ T cells sorted from blood. The receptors stem from a man between 18 and 35 years old in good health. Both conserved end residues are part of each CDR3. The D gene is left open where the match is weak. Size tells how often a clone was seen (once, few, many) or the class of an expanded clone, and some rows leave it out.

>TRBD1|TRBJ2-7|-|TRBV5-4
CASSLGGQRSAYEQYF
TGTGCCAGCAGCTTAGGGGGCCAGCGGTCCGCCTACGAGCAGTACTTC
>TRBD1|TRBJ1-1|-|TRBV5-1
CASSSATGGVTEAFF
TGCGCCAGCAGCTCCGCTACAGGGGGCGTCACTGAAGCTTTCTTT
>-|TRBJ2-7|once|TRBV6-5
CASSYGGAVSEQYF
TGTGCCAGCAGTTACGGGGGGGCCGTCTCCGAGCAGTACTTC
>TRBD2|TRBJ2-1|-|TRBV4-3
CASSQRFGLADYNEQFF
TGCGCCAGCAGCCAAAGATTCGGACTAGCGGACTACAATGAGCAGTTCTTC
>TRBD1|TRBJ1-1|-|TRBV5-6
CASSRGDRERSTEAFF
TGTGCCAGCAGCCGGGGGGACAGGGAGAGGAGCACTGAAGCTTTCTTT
>-|TRBJ2-7|-|TRBV28
CASSTSGVFSYEQYF
TGTGCCAGCAGTACCTCCGGGGTCTTCTCCTACGAGCAGTACTTC
>-|TRBJ1-6|-|TRBV27
CASSSPRVNSPLHF
TGTGCCAGCAGTTCTCCCCGAGTTAATTCACCCCTCCACTTT
>-|TRBJ1-1|-|TRBV20-1
CSVGTPGAFF
TGCAGTGTTGGGACTCCCGGAGCTTTCTTT
>-|TRBJ2-1|-|TRBV4-1
CASSLRSSYNEQFF
TGCGCCAGCAGCTTGCGGAGCTCCTACAATGAGCAGTTCTTC
>-|TRBJ1-4|-|TRBV4-3
CASSQDRGRVGEKLFF
TGCGCCAGCAGCCAAGATCGCGGCAGGGTGGGGGAAAAACTGTTTTTT
>-|TRBJ2-1|-|TRBV5-1
CASSLEWVHNEQFF
TGCGCCAGCAGCTTGGAATGGGTTCACAATGAGCAGTTCTTC
>-|TRBJ2-3|-|TRBV21-1
CASSKVWSGGGTDTQYF
TGTGCCAGCAGCAAAGTGTGGTCAGGTGGCGGCACAGATACGCAGTATTTT
>-|TRBJ1-6|-|TRBV10-3
CAISDGRTRVDPYNSPLHF
TGTGCCATCAGTGATGGTCGGACACGAGTGGATCCTTATAATTCACCCCTCCACTTT
>-|TRBJ1-5|few|TRBV11-3
CASSLTGDSNQPQHF
TGTGCCAGCAGCTTAACCGGGGATAGCAATCAGCCCCAGCATTTT
>TRBD1|TRBJ1-3|-|TRBV6-5
CASSRQGTGNTIYF
TGTGCCAGCAGTCGACAGGGAACAGGAAACACCATATATTTT
>TRBD1|TRBJ2-7|-|TRBV7-9
CASSEAGTGRYEQYF
TGTGCCAGCAGCGAAGCCGGGACAGGGAGGTACGAGCAGTACTTC
>-|TRBJ1-5|-|TRBV2
CASSQRQNNQPQHF
TGTGCCAGCAGTCAGAGACAGAACAATCAGCCCCAGCATTTT
>-|TRBJ1-1|-|TRBV2
CASSSGTTEAFF
TGTGCCAGTTCTTCCGGGACAACTGAAGCTTTCTTT
>TRBD1|TRBJ1-5|-|TRBV19
CASLPQGQGVINQPQHF
TGTGCCAGTCTCCCCCAGGGACAGGGGGTGATTAATCAGCCCCAGCATTTT
>TRBD2|TRBJ2-5|-|TRBV30
CAWSALAGGPVQTQYF
TGTGCCTGGAGTGCGCTAGCGGGAGGGCCTGTGCAGACCCAGTACTTC
>TRBD1|TRBJ2-5|-|TRBV5-1
CASSSGTGGQETQYF
TGCGCCAGCAGCTCCGGGACAGGGGGACAAGAGACCCAGTACTTC
>-|TRBJ1-5|-|TRBV18
CASSPQQNQPQHF
TGTGCCAGCTCACCACAGCAAAATCAGCCCCAGCATTTT
>-|TRBJ2-5|once|TRBV6-6
CASSALETQYF
TGTGCCAGCAGTGCCCTAGAGACCCAGTACTTC
>-|TRBJ2-5|once|TRBV2
CASSEALVPDQYF
TGTGCCAGCAGTGAAGCGCTGGTGCCAGACCAGTACTTC
>-|TRBJ2-1|-|TRBV28
CASSFRLKGDEQFF
TGTGCCAGCAGTTTCCGATTGAAAGGCGATGAGCAGTTCTTC
>TRBD1|TRBJ2-2|-|TRBV6-6
CASSPGTGGDTGELFF
TGTGCCAGCAGTCCCGGGACAGGGGGGGACACCGGGGAGCTGTTTTTT
>-|TRBJ1-3|-|TRBV11-2
CASSLLPTEVSGNTIYF
TGTGCCAGCAGCTTACTACCGACGGAAGTCTCTGGAAACACCATATATTTT
>-|TRBJ2-7|-|TRBV13
CASSLRGHEQYF
TGTGCCAGCAGCTTACGGGGGCACGAGCAGTACTTC
>-|TRBJ1-1|-|TRBV10-3
CAIRGYELNTEAFF
TGTGCCATCAGGGGATACGAACTGAACACTGAAGCTTTCTTT
>-|TRBJ2-7|-|TRBV5-8
CASSSLGTPEISYEQYF
TGTGCCAGCAGCTCCTTAGGGACTCCCGAGATTTCCTACGAGCAGTACTTC
>-|TRBJ2-5|-|TRBV2
CASSEGTQETQYF
TGTGCCAGCAGTGAAGGGACTCAAGAGACCCAGTACTTC
>-|TRBJ1-5|few|TRBV9
CASSVAAENQPQHF
TGTGCCAGCAGCGTAGCCGCGGAGAATCAGCCCCAGCATTTT
>-|TRBJ2-1|-|TRBV15
CATSRVKTSSYNEQFF
TGTGCCACCAGCAGAGTGAAGACTTCCTCCTACAATGAGCAGTTCTTC
>TRBD1|TRBJ1-1|once|TRBV18
CASSPGQGTTEAFF
TGTGCCAGCTCACCAGGACAGGGAACGACTGAAGCTTTCTTT
>TRBD1|TRBJ2-7|-|TRBV5-1
CASSSKLDRGPYEQYF
TGCGCCAGCAGCTCTAAACTCGACAGGGGTCCTTACGAGCAGTACTTC
>-|TRBJ1-2|-|TRBV2
CASSASGQLYGYTF
TGTGCCAGCAGTGCGTCTGGGCAGCTCTATGGCTACACCTTC
>-|TRBJ1-5|-|TRBV25-1
CASSDSGPGVNQPQHF
TGTGCCAGCAGTGATAGTGGACCCGGGGTCAATCAGCCCCAGCATTTT
>-|TRBJ1-5|-|TRBV7-2
CASSRDNQPQHF
TGTGCCAGCAGCCGGGACAACCAGCCCCAGCATTTT
>TRBD1|TRBJ1-1|-|TRBV18
CASSPPQGAAFF
TGTGCCAGCTCACCGCCGCAGGGGGCAGCTTTCTTT
>TRBD1|TRBJ1-2|-|TRBV7-3
CASSVTGGGYGYTF
TGTGCCAGCAGCGTCACAGGGGGCGGCTATGGCTACACCTTC
>TRBD1|TRBJ1-1|-|TRBV7-9
CASSPSGTGSHTEAFF
TGTGCCAGCAGCCCGTCCGGGACAGGGAGTCACACTGAAGCTTTCTTT
>-|TRBJ2-7|-|TRBV7-2
CASSPTRQAYEQYF
TGTGCCAGCAGCCCAACCCGGCAAGCCTACGAGCAGTACTTC
>-|TRBJ2-7|-|TRBV5-6
CASSRAAQGLYEQYF
TGTGCCAGCAGCCGGGCGGCCCAGGGACTCTACGAGCAGTACTTC
>TRBD1|TRBJ1-6|-|TRBV19
CASSTGQYSYNSPLHF
TGTGCCAGTAGTACGGGACAGTACTCCTATAATTCACCCCTCCACTTT
>-|TRBJ1-5|few|TRBV5-6
CASSYSYSNQPQHF
TGTGCCAGCTCATACAGCTATAGCAATCAGCCCCAGCATTTT
>-|TRBJ2-3|-|TRBV2
CASRAGQGGPRTGRTDTQYF
TGTGCCAGCAGAGCCGGACAAGGGGGTCCTAGGACTGGGCGCACAGATACGCAGTATTTT
>TRBD1|TRBJ2-2|-|TRBV27
CASSLGTAYTGELFF
TGTGCCAGCAGTTTAGGGACAGCATACACCGGGGAGCTGTTTTTT
>-|TRBJ1-2|-|TRBV25-1
CASSEPVGGSNYGYTF
TGTGCCAGCAGTGAGCCAGTTGGGGGATCAAACTATGGCTACACCTTC
>-|TRBJ2-3|once|TRBV27
CASSPFRGTQYF
TGTGCCAGCAGTCCCTTCCGAGGTACGCAGTATTTT
>-|TRBJ1-5|-|TRBV19
CASSMRVSGPQHF
TGTGCCAGTAGTATGAGGGTTTCAGGGCCCCAGCATTTT
>-|TRBJ2-7|-|TRBV5-1
CASSVRSGLISYEQYF
TGCGCCAGCAGCGTCCGTTCAGGACTGATTTCCTACGAGCAGTACTTC
>TRBD2|TRBJ2-1|-|TRBV18
CASSHSGTRNEQFF
TGTGCCAGCTCCCATAGCGGGACTAGGAATGAGCAGTTCTTC
>-|TRBJ1-4|-|TRBV30
CAWSVQVREKLFF
TGTGCCTGGAGTGTACAGGTCCGTGAAAAACTGTTTTTT
>-|TRBJ2-2|once|TRBV27
CASSLVRVAGVESGELFF
TGTGCCAGCAGTTTAGTTCGTGTCGCAGGGGTCGAGTCCGGGGAGCTGTTTTTT
>TRBD1|TRBJ2-3|-|TRBV7-9
CASSLSPDRELGSGTQYF
TGTGCCAGCAGCCTTTCCCCGGACAGGGAATTAGGGTCTGGTACGCAGTATTTT
>TRBD2|TRBJ2-7|-|TRBV5-6
CASSLWGLGSYEQYF
TGTGCCAGCAGCTTGTGGGGACTAGGTTCCTACGAGCAGTACTTC
>-|TRBJ1-5|once|TRBV5-1
CASSLGDVPGTNQPQHF
TGCGCCAGCAGCTTGGGAGATGTCCCCGGTACCAATCAGCCCCAGCATTTT
>TRBD1|TRBJ1-4|-|TRBV30
CAWSTGDKAKLFF
TGTGCCTGGTCAACAGGGGACAAAGCGAAACTGTTTTTT
>-|TRBJ1-1|-|TRBV5-6
CASSRTRTEAFF
TGTGCCAGCAGCAGGACACGAACTGAAGCTTTCTTT